A single T cell receptor beta chain is shown here with its context. Its target is not known. The CDR3 totals 14 residues. The germline V and J ends were trimmed by 8 bases and 1 base, with 14 bases remaining between them. Germline V lookup: CDR1 MNHEY, CDR2 SMNVEV (reference sequence). This table comes from immunoSEQ multiplex PCR, and its TCRdb copy is limited to in-frame clones, with some not included. This table has a few hundred thousand clones, around two thirds appearing once. The data are from a study of shared clonotypes between healthy human individuals. Whole-study results and caveats: Relative to their counterparts shared across all four donors, non-shared clonotypes exhibited diminished generation probabilities. The naive CD4 repertoires of a handful of donors were compared, and about 5% of clonotypes were shared. Sampling covered blood only; tissue repertoires likely differ.

The chain has TRBV27 and TRBJ2-5, with a possible D match to TRBD2 (6 bases). This clonotype originated in a man aged 30 to 45 in good health. The sample consisted of memory CD4+ T cells sorted from blood. Subset given: CD45RA-negative fraction. DNA of the CDR3: TGTGCCAGCGGAAAAACTAGCATCCAAGAGACCCAGTACTTC. Translating it yields CASGKTSIQETQYF.